Shown below are 30 T cell receptor beta chains from a single sample sequenced in a study of cytomegalovirus exposure and HLA in healthy donors. Vbeta (60) and Jbeta (13) primers were used in the PCR. TCRdb's table, derived via immunoSEQ multiplex PCR, lists solely in-frame clones and lacks some. The sample has approximately 200,000 clones; around 80% are singletons. The sample taken for sequencing was PBMCs. All receptors come from a woman in her 30s in good health and CMV-seropositive.

The chain combines TRBV10-3 with TRBJ2-1; possibly TRBD2 for D (6 bases). There are 17 residues in the CDR3. Germline CDR1 and CDR2: ENHRY and SYGVKD. Trimming shortened V by 4 bases and J by 0 bases, and 16 bases separated the two germline ends. CDR3 sequence reads: CAISGISSESSYNEQFF. The CDR3, as DNA: TGTGCCATCAGTGGGATCTCTAGCGAAAGCTCCTACAATGAGCAGTTCTTC.

V is TRBV11-3 and J is TRBJ2-7; 8 positions match TRBD1. V was clipped by 5 bases and J by 2 bases; unmatched bases: 5. CDR1 and CDR2 (germline): SGHNT, YENEEA. The CDR3 loop spans 14 amino acids. CDR3 sequence reads: CASSPRQGTYEQYF. The CDR3 bases are TGTGCCAGCAGCCCGCGACAGGGGACCTACGAGCAGTACTTC.

The chain couples TRBV7-8 to TRBJ1-4; a possible D gene is TRBD1 (5 bases). V gave up 5 bases and J gave up 6 bases, with 19 bases separating them. Germline V lookup: CDR1 SGHVS, CDR2 FQNEAQ. The CDR3 is 16 amino acids. DNA of the CDR3: TGTGCCAGCAGCGAAACGGGGGGGATGGACGATGAAAAACTGTTTTTT. Its protein is CASSETGGMDDEKLFF. The full variable domain, rest sourced from reference TRBV7-8 and TRBJ1-4, is GAGVSQSPRYKVAKRGQDVALRCDPISGHVSLFWYQQALGQGPEFLTYFQNEAQLDKSGLPSDRFFAERPEGSVSTLKIQRTQQEDSAVYLCASSETGGMDDEKLFFGSGTQLSVL.

This clone appeared a few times. The chain carries TRBV6-6 and TRBJ2-1; D is perhaps TRBD2 (6 bases). This CDR3 comprises 15 residues. From germline, CDR1 is MNHNY and CDR2 SVGAGI (reference sequence). Trimming removed 0 bases from V and 6 bases from J, with 12 bases in between. CDR3 residues: CASSYSKTAGNEQFF. In DNA, the CDR3 is TGTGCCAGCAGTTACTCGAAAACAGCGGGCAATGAGCAGTTCTTC.

This sequence joins TRBV7-2 and TRBJ2-7; the D gene is possibly TRBD2 (6 bases). This CDR3 spans 12 amino acids. V gave up 6 bases and J gave up 5 bases, with 11 bases separating them. Germline CDR1 is SGHTA and CDR2 is FQGNSA. The CDR3 bases are TGTGCCAGCAGTCCAGCGGGTCACGAGCAGTACTTC. As protein: CASSPAGHEQYF.

The V and J genes are TRBV10-3 and TRBJ2-2; 14 bases agree with TRBD2. The V and J ends lost 2 bases and 3 bases, in that order; junction bases with no gene match: 8. The CDR3 loop spans 19 amino acids. The germline V gene encodes CDR1 ENHRY and CDR2 SYGVKD. CDR3 in DNA: TGTGCCATCAGTGAGAACCGGACTAGCGGGGGGCGGGACACCGGGGAGCTGTTTTTT. This encodes CAISENRTSGGRDTGELFF.

The rearrangement uses TRBV19 and TRBJ1-2; D ambiguous. Trimming stripped 8 bases from V and 8 bases from J, with 12 bases between. The CDR3 spans 11 residues. CDR1 LNHDA and CDR2 SQIVND come from the germline V gene (reference sequence). This chain's CDR3 is CASVGASGYTF. Here the CDR3 DNA reads TGTGCCAGTGTAGGAGCTAGCGGCTACACCTTC.

The gene calls are TRBV29-1 and TRBJ2-3; 7 positions match TRBD2. The junction had 4 bases not matched to a gene; V was cut back by 1 base and J by 0 bases. Germline CDR1 SQVTM, CDR2 ANQGSEA. The CDR3 consists of 15 residues. This CDR3 is CSVEGSSGSTDTQYF. The CDR3 nucleotides are TGCAGCGTTGAAGGGTCTAGCGGAAGCACAGATACGCAGTATTTT.

This sequence joins TRBV5-5 and TRBJ2-7, with D possibly being TRBD1 (6 bases). Looked up from germline, CDR1 is SGHKS and CDR2 is YYEKEE (reference sequence). This CDR3 comprises 14 residues. Trimming left V 3 bases short and J 2 bases short, with 12 bases between. The CDR3 nucleotides are TGTGCCAGCAGCTCCACAGGGATCCCCTACGAGCAGTACTTC. Translating gives CASSSTGIPYEQYF. The full variable domain, with the rest looked up from reference TRBV5-5 and TRBJ2-7, is DAGVTQSPTHLIKTRGQQVTLRCSPISGHKSVSWYQQVLGQGPQFIFQYYEKEERGRGNFPDRFSARQFPNYSSELNVNALLLGDSALYLCASSSTGIPYEQYFGPGTRLTVT.

This chain uses TRBV6-4 with TRBJ2-1, with 10 nucleotides matching TRBD2. The CDR3 is made up of 17 amino acids. Germline-derived CDR1 and CDR2 are MRHNA and SNTAGT. V shed 2 bases and J 2 bases; nucleotides not matched to a gene: 6. CDR3 in DNA: TGTGCCAGCAGTGACCAAGCGGGAGGGCCCCCCTACAATGAGCAGTTCTTC. As protein: CASSDQAGGPPYNEQFF.

The rearrangement links TRBV27 to TRBJ2-7; D possibly corresponds to TRBD2 (6 bases). Germline CDR1 MNHEY, CDR2 SMNVEV (reference sequence). The V end was cut by 4 bases, the J end by 6 bases, with 22 bases between. The CDR3 spans 16 residues. In DNA form, the CDR3 reads TGTGCCAGCAGTTGGGTTTATAGCGGTGAGATGACCGAGCAGTACTTC. This gives the protein CASSWVYSGEMTEQYF.

The chain uses TRBV7-2 and TRBJ2-7, with D possibly TRBD2 on 5 matching bases. Deletions cut 1 base from V and 2 bases from J, with 12 bases between. The CDR3 covers 15 residues. Germline lookup yields CDR1 SGHTA and CDR2 FQGNSA. For the CDR3, the DNA is TGTGCCAGCAGCTTAGTTGGCGGGCTCACCTACGAGCAGTACTTC. Translation: CASSLVGGLTYEQYF.

The rearrangement links TRBV2 to TRBJ2-4; tentatively, D is TRBD2 (6 bases). The V gene lost 7 bases and the J gene lost 6 bases, with 19 bases spanning the gap. This CDR3 is built from 15 residues. Germline V gene lookup returns CDR1 SNHLY and CDR2 FYNNEI. The CDR3 region has the DNA TGTGCCAGCAACAGCCCGGGACTCGCGACAAACATTCAGTACTTC. Its translation: CASNSPGLATNIQYF.

The chain combines TRBV5-1 with TRBJ2-5; 8 bases are a match to TRBD2. V was pared by 0 bases and J by 1 base, with 8 bases of the junction left unmatched. The CDR3 sequence is 17 residues long. Germline CDR1 is SGHRS and CDR2 is YFSETQ. CDR3 amino acids: CASSLAPSGGTQETQYF. The CDR3, as DNA: TGCGCCAGCAGCTTGGCCCCCTCGGGGGGGACCCAAGAGACCCAGTACTTC. The whole variable domain, remainder taken from reference TRBV5-1 and TRBJ2-5, is KAGVTQTPRYLIKTRGQQVTLSCSPISGHRSVSWYQQTPGQGLQFLFEYFSETQRNKGNFPGRFSGRQFSNSRSEMNVSTLELGDSALYLCASSLAPSGGTQETQYFGPGTRLLVL.

The chain couples TRBV5-1 to TRBJ1-3, with TRBD1 matching 8 bases. This CDR3 has 18 amino acids. Trimming cost V 1 base and J 0 bases; bases outside gene matches: 9. Germline V gives CDR1 SGHRS, CDR2 YFSETQ. CDR3 DNA sequence: TGCGCCAGCAGCTTGTTCGGGACAGGACTCCGCTCTGGAAACACCATATATTTT. Protein: CASSLFGTGLRSGNTIYF.

The genes are TRBV30 and TRBJ1-2; no reliable D call. Germline-derived CDR1 and CDR2 are GTSNPN and SVGIG (reference sequence). The V gene lost 0 bases and the J gene lost 7 bases, with 12 bases spanning the gap. This CDR3 region has 13 residues. The CDR3 region has the DNA TGTGCCTGGAGTGTAGCGGCCTGGGGTGGCTACACCTTC. This translates into CAWSVAAWGGYTF.

This clone came up a few times. With a far larger clone one base away, a read error is the likely cause. Other DNA sequences of this sample code for an identical CDR3. This chain links TRBV5-8 with TRBJ2-4; 11 nucleotides line up with TRBD1. CDR3 length equals 16 residues. Per germline, CDR1 SGHTS and CDR2 YDEGEE. Unmatched junction bases numbered 9, after V lost 4 bases and J lost 6 bases. The CDR3 nucleotides read TGTGCCAGCAGCCAAGACACCGGGACAGGGGGAAACATTCAGTACTTC. It codes for CASSQDTGTGGNIQYF.

V is TRBV5-8 and J is TRBJ2-7; 8 bases agree with TRBD1. Germline lookup yields CDR1 SGHTS and CDR2 YDEGEE. The CDR3 spans 16 residues. The V and J ends lost 1 base and 1 base, in that order; junction bases with no gene match: 7. The CDR3 DNA reads TGTGCCAGCAGCTTGTTCCCGCAGGGGGCTTCCTACGAGCAGTACTTC. It encodes CASSLFPQGASYEQYF.

This clone was counted once. The chain links TRBV30 to TRBJ2-1, with 11 bases aligning to TRBD1. There are 14 residues in the CDR3. After removal of 4 bases from V and 6 bases from J, the junction contained 5 bases not matched to a gene. Germline V CDR1 and CDR2: GTSNPN, SVGIG (reference sequence). The CDR3, as DNA: TGTGCCTGGACCCGGGACAGGGGGTTCAATGAGCAGTTCTTC. Its translation is CAWTRDRGFNEQFF.

This clone was seen only a few times. This chain links TRBV5-1 with TRBJ2-3; 8 nucleotides match TRBD1. Trimming took 3 bases from V and 2 from J; bases not matched to a gene: 8. The CDR3 sequence is 16 residues long. Per the germline V gene, CDR1 is SGHRS and CDR2 is YFSETQ. The CDR3 sequence: CASSSARDRFTDTQYF. The CDR3 bases are TGCGCCAGCAGCTCCGCCCGGGACAGGTTCACAGATACGCAGTATTTT. The full variable domain, completed using reference TRBV5-1 and TRBJ2-3, is KAGVTQTPRYLIKTRGQQVTLSCSPISGHRSVSWYQQTPGQGLQFLFEYFSETQRNKGNFPGRFSGRQFSNSRSEMNVSTLELGDSALYLCASSSARDRFTDTQYFGPGTRLTVL.

This sequence joins TRBV7-2 and TRBJ1-2; D not certain. Germline-derived CDR1 and CDR2 are SGHTA and FQGNSA. This CDR3 is built from 14 residues. V was pared by 5 bases and J by 2 bases, with 12 bases between. The CDR3: CASSVSRENYGYTF. Written as DNA, the CDR3 is TGTGCCAGCAGCGTCTCCCGGGAGAACTATGGCTACACCTTC.

This rearrangement joins TRBV7-9 to TRBJ1-2, with 8 bases identical to TRBD1. Per germline, CDR1 SEHNR and CDR2 FQNEAQ (reference sequence). This CDR3 is 16 amino acids long. V trimming: 3 bases; J trimming: 4 bases; junction bases outside the gene matches: 10. CDR3 region: CASSFLIGQGGYGYTF. The CDR3 DNA is TGTGCCAGCAGCTTTCTCATTGGACAGGGCGGCTATGGCTACACCTTC.

V and J are TRBV11-3 and TRBJ2-7; D gene ambiguous. Germline V CDR1 and CDR2: SGHNT, YENEEA. V lost 4 bases and J 0 bases, leaving 10 bases between the germline ends. CDR3 length equals 14 residues. CDR3 nucleotide sequence: TGTGCCAGCAGCTCCCTGCAGGCCTCCTACGAGCAGTACTTC. This translates into CASSSLQASYEQYF. The whole variable domain, remainder taken from reference TRBV11-3 and TRBJ2-7, is EAGVVQSPRYKIIEKKQPVAFWCNPISGHNTLYWYLQNLGQGPELLIRYENEEAVDDSQLPKDRFSAERLKGVDSTLKIQPAELGDSAVYLCASSSLQASYEQYFGPGTRLTVT.

The rearrangement joins TRBV6-5 to TRBJ2-2; D is unclear. Trimming took 9 bases from V and 3 from J, leaving 11 bases between them. CDR1 is MNHEY and CDR2 is SVGAGI in the germline V gene. The CDR3 consists of 13 residues. The CDR3 is CASTDTYTGELFF. The CDR3 DNA reads as TGTGCCAGTACAGATACCTACACCGGGGAGCTGTTTTTT.

This chain uses TRBV29-1 with TRBJ2-7; 7 bases agree with TRBD1. This CDR3 contains 13 residues. V lost 5 bases, J lost 2 bases, and 6 bases stayed unmatched. CDR1 SQVTM and CDR2 ANQGSEA come from the germline V gene. As DNA, the CDR3 is TGCAGCGTTAAGGGACAGTATACCTACGAGCAGTACTTC. Its translation is CSVKGQYTYEQYF.

This chain uses TRBV9 with TRBJ2-7, with a tentative D call TRBD1 (5 bases). Trimming took 7 bases from V and 2 from J, leaving 19 bases between them. This CDR3 contains 15 residues. Germline V CDR1 and CDR2: SGDLS, YYNGEE. DNA for the CDR3: TGTGCCAGCTCAACGTCTGGGCAGGGCCCCTACGAGCAGTACTTC. This sequence encodes CASSTSGQGPYEQYF.

J is TRBJ2-7 and V is TRBV6-5; D possibly corresponds to TRBD1 (5 bases). From germline, CDR1 is MNHEY and CDR2 SVGAGI. The V gene lost 0 bases and the J gene lost 6 bases, with 6 bases spanning the gap. The CDR3 has 12 amino acids. CDR3 sequence: CASSYSGLEQYF. Written as DNA, the CDR3 is TGTGCCAGCAGTTACTCGGGGCTCGAGCAGTACTTC.

This chain connects TRBV14 to TRBJ1-5; 7 nucleotides line up with TRBD1. J gave up 5 bases and V 2 bases, and 9 bases lay outside the gene matches. The CDR3 is 16 amino acids. CDR1 is SGHDN and CDR2 is FVKESK in the germline V gene. The CDR3 loop reads CASSQTLIGTDQPQHF. CDR3 DNA sequence: TGTGCCAGCAGCCAAACCCTGATAGGGACAGATCAGCCCCAGCATTTT. The complete variable domain, with remaining parts taken from reference TRBV14 and TRBJ1-5, reads EAGVTQFPSHSVIEKGQTVTLRCDPISGHDNLYWYRRVMGKEIKFLLHFVKESKQDESGMPNNRFLAERTGGTYSTLKVQPAELEDSGVYFCASSQTLIGTDQPQHFGDGTRLSIL.

This sequence joins TRBV11-2 and TRBJ2-5, with 11 bases identical to TRBD2. With V trimmed by 5 bases and J by 2 bases, 7 bases remained unmatched. This CDR3 region has 16 residues. Looked up from germline, CDR1 is SGHAT and CDR2 is FQNNGV. The CDR3 region has the DNA TGTGCCAGCAGCCACTCGACTAGCGGGGAACAAGAGACCCAGTACTTC. Residues: CASSHSTSGEQETQYF.

This chain connects TRBV5-1 to TRBJ2-2; a possible D gene is TRBD2 (6 bases). With 0 bases removed from V and 5 bases from J, the gap between germline ends came to 11 bases. The germline CDR1 and CDR2 sequences are SGHRS and YFSETQ. The CDR3 consists of 15 residues. The CDR3: CASSLVGGGTGELFF. The CDR3 coding sequence is TGCGCCAGCAGCTTGGTGGGAGGAGGGACCGGGGAGCTGTTTTTT.